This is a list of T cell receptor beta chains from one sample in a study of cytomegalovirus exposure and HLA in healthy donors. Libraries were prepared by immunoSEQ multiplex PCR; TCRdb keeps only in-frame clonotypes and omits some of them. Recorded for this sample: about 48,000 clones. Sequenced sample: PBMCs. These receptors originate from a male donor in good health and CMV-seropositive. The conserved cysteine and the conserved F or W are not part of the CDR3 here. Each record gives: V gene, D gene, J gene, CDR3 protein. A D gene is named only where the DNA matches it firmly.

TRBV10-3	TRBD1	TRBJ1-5	AISGGQGWNQPQH
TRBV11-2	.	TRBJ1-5	ASRGQSNQPQH
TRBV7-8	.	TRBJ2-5	ASSFPTGYYETQY
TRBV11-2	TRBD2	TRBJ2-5	ASSLGLPWTGGTQY
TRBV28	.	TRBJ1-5	ASSLKLTLYNQPQH
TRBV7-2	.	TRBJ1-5	ASSLGSDRSNQPQH
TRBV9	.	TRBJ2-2	ASSVAPRLLPDTGELF
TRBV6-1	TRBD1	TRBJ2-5	ASSELSTGAWETQY
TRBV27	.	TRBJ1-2	ASRLRQGLGYT
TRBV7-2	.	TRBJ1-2	ASSLDQGKHGYT
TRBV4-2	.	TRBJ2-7	ASSQDRSGSSYEQY
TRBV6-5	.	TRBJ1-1	ASRTDAPVEAF
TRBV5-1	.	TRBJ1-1	ASSWQGQQNTEAF
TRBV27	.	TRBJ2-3	ASGRASATDTQY
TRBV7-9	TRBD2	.	ASSGLAGGPVEQY
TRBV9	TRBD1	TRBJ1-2	ASSAGDRSNYGYT
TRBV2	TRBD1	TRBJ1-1	ASSPPRQGGTEAF
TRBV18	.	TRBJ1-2	ASSPTGDGYGYT
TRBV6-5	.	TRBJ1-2	ASRAGVSGYT
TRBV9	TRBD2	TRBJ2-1	ASSVVGGGNDEQF
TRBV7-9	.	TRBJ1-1	ASRPGLNTEAF
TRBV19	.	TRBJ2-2	ASSRGHQTGELF
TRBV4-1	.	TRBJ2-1	ASSQQAGYNEQF
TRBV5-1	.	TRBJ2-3	ASRQEDTQY
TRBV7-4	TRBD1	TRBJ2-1	ASSWGGTGRNEQF
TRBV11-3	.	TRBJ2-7	ASSLLRDTYEQY
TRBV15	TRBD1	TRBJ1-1	ATSRTGQQGKTEAF
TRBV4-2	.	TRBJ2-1	ASSQGASGDNEQF
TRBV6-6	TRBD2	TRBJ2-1	ASMTSGGVNNEQF
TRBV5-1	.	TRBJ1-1	ASSLDSNTEAF
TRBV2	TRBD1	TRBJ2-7	ASNPGQVAAYEQY
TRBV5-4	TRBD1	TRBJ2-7	ASSPDRGGYEQY
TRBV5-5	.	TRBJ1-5	ASSRTGSSNQPQH
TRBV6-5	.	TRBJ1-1	ASSYGEEAF
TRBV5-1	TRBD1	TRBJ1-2	ASSVTGTGAYGYT
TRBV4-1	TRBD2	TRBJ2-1	ASSLGLAGRGEQF
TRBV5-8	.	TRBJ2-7	ASSLLGTYEQY
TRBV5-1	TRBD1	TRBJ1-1	ASSVTGGLDTEAF
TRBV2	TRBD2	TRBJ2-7	ASSDGGGALYEQY
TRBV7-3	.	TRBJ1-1	ASTSGGEAF
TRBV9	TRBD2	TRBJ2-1	ASTASGGAREQF
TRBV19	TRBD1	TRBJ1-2	ASRPGQGFIGYT
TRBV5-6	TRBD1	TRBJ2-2	ASSPTQGARGNTGELF
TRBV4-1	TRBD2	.	ASSQDRLAAYEQY
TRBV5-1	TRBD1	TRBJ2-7	ASSLGTGGYEQY
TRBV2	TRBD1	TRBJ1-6	ASSEAWGTGLNSPLH
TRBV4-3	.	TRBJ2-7	ASSRIDSQGGEQY
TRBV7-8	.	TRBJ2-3	ASSFRRFSTDTQY
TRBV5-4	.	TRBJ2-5	ASSLFEREETQY
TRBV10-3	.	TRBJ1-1	AISGWEGDTEAF
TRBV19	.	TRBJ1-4	ASCEEVGEKLF
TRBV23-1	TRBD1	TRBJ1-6	ASSQCKGGQGGNSPLH
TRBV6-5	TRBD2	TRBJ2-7	ASSWTSGGAAEQY
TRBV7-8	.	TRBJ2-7	ASSGPGQTYEQY